The 9 T cell receptor beta chains below come from one sample, sequenced in a study of lymphopenia after photon versus proton radiotherapy. Here immunoSEQ multiplex PCR was the method, and the copy in TCRdb shows in-frame clones only, minus some. The sample has over 50,000 clones, around 85% seen once. The sample here was peripheral blood, taken from a patient treated with photon-based radiotherapy. These receptors were obtained from a man aged 35 to 55 with gastric cancer.

The chain couples TRBV2 to TRBJ1-2; D perhaps matches TRBD1 (5 bases). CDR1 and CDR2 (germline): SNHLY, FYNNEI. V was trimmed by 4 bases and J by 3 bases, leaving 9 bases between them. The CDR3 sequence is 13 residues long. The CDR3 DNA reads as TGTGCCAGCAGTGTGGGACCCGACTATGGCTACACCTTC. Encoded protein: CASSVGPDYGYTF.

The rearrangement links TRBV7-2 to TRBJ2-7; 9 nucleotides match TRBD1. The CDR3 has 15 residues. The V and J ends lost 5 bases and 3 bases, in that order; junction bases with no gene match: 8. Germline V gene lookup returns CDR1 SGHTA and CDR2 FQGNSA. The CDR3: CASSLAGQGVYEQYF. The CDR3 coding sequence is TGTGCCAGCAGCCTGGCGGGACAGGGTGTCTACGAGCAGTACTTC.

V and J are TRBV7-2 and TRBJ1-1; D is unresolved. Trimming shortened V by 5 bases and J by 8 bases, and 18 bases separated the two germline ends. This CDR3 contains 14 residues. The germline V gene has CDR1 SGHTA and CDR2 FQGNSA. The CDR3 reads CASSPRRARPEAFF. The CDR3 DNA sequence: TGTGCCAGCAGCCCTAGACGGGCCCGGCCGGAAGCTTTCTTT.

This chain links TRBV5-1 with TRBJ1-1, with unresolved D. Germline V gene lookup returns CDR1 SGHRS and CDR2 YFSETQ. V gave up 0 bases and J gave up 1 base, with 10 bases separating them. This CDR3 spans 15 amino acids. The CDR3 DNA is TGCGCCAGCAGCTTGGGTTTTTTGGGGAACACTGAAGCTTTCTTT. It yields the protein CASSLGFLGNTEAFF.

This clone has just a few counts. The chain uses TRBV12-5 and TRBJ1-5; possibly TRBD1 for D (6 bases). The germline gives CDR1 LGHNT, CDR2 FRNRAP. V lost 4 bases and J lost 2, with 18 bases in between. This CDR3 spans 17 amino acids. The CDR3 loop is CASGSGTGSGGNQPQHF. CDR3 coding DNA: TGTGCTAGTGGTTCCGGAACAGGGTCGGGGGGCAATCAGCCCCAGCATTTT.

The chain employs TRBV5-1 and TRBJ1-1; 9 bases fit TRBD1. CDR1 is SGHRS, CDR2 YFSETQ, per germline. The CDR3 sequence is 15 residues long. The ends lost 4 bases at V and 2 bases at J; junction bases unmatched: 6. As DNA, the CDR3 is TGCGCCAGCAGCGCCGGGACAGGGACCAACACTGAAGCTTTCTTT. It yields the protein CASSAGTGTNTEAFF. Based on the CDR3 plus reference TRBV5-1 and TRBJ1-1, the full variable domain is KAGVTQTPRYLIKTRGQQVTLSCSPISGHRSVSWYQQTPGQGLQFLFEYFSETQRNKGNFPGRFSGRQFSNSRSEMNVSTLELGDSALYLCASSAGTGTNTEAFFGQGTRLTVV.

The gene calls are TRBV7-9 and TRBJ2-5; D is ambiguous. The CDR3 loop spans 15 amino acids. CDR1 is SEHNR, CDR2 FQNEAQ, per germline (reference sequence). Deletions cut 1 base from V and 1 base from J, with 10 bases between. CDR3 sequence reads: CASSLGRVGQETQYF. For the CDR3, the DNA is TGTGCCAGCAGCTTAGGCCGGGTGGGCCAAGAGACCCAGTACTTC.

This CDR3 is CASSLTGLAGETDTQYF. CDR3 coding DNA: TGCGCCAGCAGCTTGACCGGACTAGCGGGGGAGACAGATACGCAGTATTTT. The rearrangement uses TRBV5-1 and TRBJ2-3; TRBD2 agrees at 13 bases. This CDR3 is 17 amino acids long. Germline CDR1 SGHRS, CDR2 YFSETQ. Trimming cost V 1 base and J 3 bases; bases outside gene matches: 5.

The rearrangement links TRBV19 to TRBJ2-5; a weak D match, TRBD1 (5 bases). The CDR3 length is 13 residues. The V and J ends lost 3 bases and 5 bases respectively, with 10 bases between them. Germline lookup yields CDR1 LNHDA and CDR2 SQIVND (reference sequence). CDR3 residues: CASSIQGVETQYF. The CDR3 DNA is TGTGCCAGTAGTATTCAAGGGGTGGAGACCCAGTACTTC.